This T cell receptor (beta chain) was identified in a study of shared clonotypes between healthy human individuals. V dropped 5 bases and J dropped 2; count of bases not matched to a gene: 6. Germline CDR1 SEHNR, CDR2 FQNEAQ (reference sequence). The CDR3 is 15 amino acids. Clones were sequenced by immunoSEQ multiplex PCR, and TCRdb holds only the in-frame ones, with some missing. The repertoire holds roughly 500,000 clones, 81% seen once, with roughly 13% in the top ten. The TCR was taken from a woman in her thirties or forties in good health. Some clones in this sample may be carry-over from other donors' samples. The source material was PBMCs. The chain recombines TRBV7-9 with TRBJ1-3; the match to TRBD1 covers 7 bases. The CDR3 loop reads CASSQGQETGNTIYF. The CDR3 region has the DNA TGTGCCAGCAGCCAAGGACAGGAAACTGGAAACACCATATATTTT.